One and the same sample provided the 9 T cell receptor beta chains below, sequenced in a study of blood T cell repertoires in COVID-19. Profiled with immunoSEQ multiplex PCR; TCRdb holds only in-frame clones, not every one. The sample records 300,000 to 350,000 clones, about 83% being singletons. Sequencing was carried out using peripheral blood. These TCRs come from a man aged 25 to 40 with active or convalescent COVID-19.

CDR3 DNA sequence: TGTGCCTGGAACCCGCCTCCAGGGATAAATGAAAAACTGTTTTTT. Translating it yields CAWNPPPGINEKLFF. The chain combines TRBV30 with TRBJ1-4; maybe TRBD1 (5 bases). The V and J ends lost 4 bases and 5 bases respectively, with 17 bases between them. Per germline, CDR1 GTSNPN and CDR2 SVGIG (reference sequence). The CDR3 runs 15 residues.

The V and J genes are TRBV3-1 (or the pseudogene TRBV3-2) and TRBJ1-5; no firm D call. Germline CDR1 LGHDT, CDR2 YNNKEL (reference sequence). V gave up 1 base and J gave up 3 bases, with 13 bases separating them. CDR3 length equals 16 residues. CDR3 DNA sequence: TGTGCCAGCAGCCAAGGGTTGGCCAGTCACAATCAGCCCCAGCATTTT. Translation: CASSQGLASHNQPQHF.

The chain links TRBV7-2 to TRBJ2-1; no definite D call. The CDR3 sequence is 11 residues long. The V end lost 4 bases, the J end lost 14 bases, and 12 bases lay between the germline ends. Germline V CDR1 and CDR2: SGHTA, FQGNSA. The CDR3 nucleotides read TGTGCCAGCAGCTCCGCGGATCGGGAGTTCTTC. Translated, it gives CASSSADREFF.

V and J are TRBV5-4 and TRBJ2-3; D might be TRBD2 (7 bases). From germline, CDR1 is SGHNT and CDR2 YYREEE (reference sequence). The V end was cut by 0 bases, the J end by 1 base, with 15 bases between. The CDR3 loop spans 17 amino acids. The CDR3 sequence is CASSLAWEGGGTDTQYF. As DNA, the CDR3 is TGTGCCAGCAGCTTGGCCTGGGAGGGGGGGGGCACAGATACGCAGTATTTT.

In regard to this clone: An end of the junction does not agree with germline; a read error may underlie this. CDR3 sequence: CSVEDRGTSGRGWYEQYF. The CDR3 bases are TGCAGCGTGGAAGATAGGGGGACTAGCGGGAGAGGATGGTACGAGCAGTACTTC. The chain joins TRBV29-1 to TRBJ2-7; TRBD2 agrees at 14 bases. The CDR3 is made up of 18 amino acids. Germline-derived CDR1 and CDR2 are SQVTM and ANQGSEA.

This chain connects TRBV7-2 to TRBJ1-2; D is undetermined. The CDR3 is 14 residues long. Germline CDR1 is SGHTA and CDR2 is FQGNSA. Trimming removed 1 base from V and 5 bases from J, with 11 bases in between. The CDR3 DNA reads TGTGCCAGCAGCTTAGACGGGAGTAGGTATGGCTACACCTTC. Its translation: CASSLDGSRYGYTF. The full variable domain, its missing parts supplied by reference TRBV7-2 and TRBJ1-2, is GAGVSQSPSNKVTEKGKDVELRCDPISGHTALYWYRQSLGQGLEFLIYFQGNSAPDKSGLPSDRFSAERTGGSVSTLTIQRTQQEDSAVYLCASSLDGSRYGYTFGSGTRLTVV.

The chain recombines TRBV7-3 with TRBJ2-3, with 12 bases lining up with TRBD2. Germline V CDR1 and CDR2: SGHTA, FQGTGA. This CDR3 contains 14 residues. With V trimmed by 6 bases and J by 6 bases, 4 bases remained unmatched. CDR3 protein: CASSPLAGGDTQYF. As DNA, the CDR3 is TGTGCCAGCAGTCCGCTAGCGGGAGGGGATACGCAGTATTTT. Complete variable domain (other parts from reference TRBV7-3 and TRBJ2-3): GAGVSQTPSNKVTEKGKYVELRCDPISGHTALYWYRQSLGQGPEFLIYFQGTGAADDSGLPNDRFFAVRPEGSVSTLKIQRTERGDSAVYLCASSPLAGGDTQYFGPGTRLTVL.

This sequence joins TRBV4-2 and TRBJ2-7, with TRBD2 as a possible D gene (6 bases). CDR3 length equals 14 residues. V was clipped by 6 bases and J by 3 bases, with 15 bases between them. Looked up from germline, CDR1 is LGHNA and CDR2 is YNFKEQ. CDR3 in DNA: TGTGCCAGCAGTCCAACTGCGGGGTTCTACGAGCAGTACTTC. Translating it yields CASSPTAGFYEQYF.

J is TRBJ1-2 and V is TRBV12-3 or TRBV12-4; unclear D gene. Trimming pared 6 bases from V and 7 bases from J, leaving 12 bases between. CDR3 length: 12 residues. The chain's CDR3 is CASSPGWVGYTF. Here the CDR3 DNA reads TGTGCCAGCAGCCCCGGGTGGGTTGGCTACACCTTC.